This paragraph reports one T cell receptor (beta chain). Its antigen remains unidentified. The sample's time point: week 23, last vaccination. With topical imiquimod, each dose of the vaccine consisted of 300 ug of mutant IDH1 20-mer peptide. This entry belongs to a study of a mutant IDH1 vaccine in newly diagnosed glioma. Study at large: Patients previously underwent radiotherapy, temozolomide, or both, and most underwent both. Study results and caveats: Pseudoprogression apparently lacked any relation to changes in top peripheral T cell clonotypes.

Repertoires were generated with immunoSEQ multiplex PCR, while TCRdb's copy carries only in-frame clones and drops some. In the table there are some 30,000 clones, approximately 88% of which are singletons. This CDR3 contains 12 residues. Trimming removed 5 bases at V and 0 bases at J, with 4 bases between. Germline loops: CDR1 MNHNY, CDR2 SVGAGI (reference sequence). The clonotype originates from a man aged 35-49 years with glioma. The chain couples TRBV6-6 to TRBJ1-1; D gene unclear. The sequences come from PBMCs, collected from a glioma patient whose treatment included an IDH1 peptide vaccine. This chain's CDR3 is CASSILNTEAFF. The CDR3 region has the DNA TGTGCCAGCAGTATCCTGAACACTGAAGCTTTCTTT.